This T cell receptor beta chain was sequenced in a study of cytomegalovirus exposure and HLA in healthy donors. The V and J ends lost 2 bases and 4 bases respectively, with 10 bases between them. CDR1 is SGHKS and CDR2 is YYEKEE in the germline V gene (reference sequence). The CDR3 is 14 residues long. The PCR employed 60 Vbeta primers together with 13 Jbeta primers. Here immunoSEQ multiplex PCR was the method, and the copy in TCRdb shows in-frame clones only, minus some. Of 140,000 or so clones listed, around 85% are singletons. Donors were nominally healthy when sampled, though unrecorded immune exposures were likely. This clone was observed a few times. Its antigen is unknown. Whole-study results and caveats: Researchers reported that a few CMV-associated chains were confirmed in vitro as CMV antigen-specific.

The chain combines TRBV5-5 with TRBJ2-1, with D possibly being TRBD2 (5 bases). The sequence was collected from a female donor in good health and CMV-seronegative. Sequenced material: PBMCs. CDR3 in DNA: TGTGCCAGCAGCTTAGGGAGAACTTACAATGAGCAGTTCTTC. Amino acid sequence: CASSLGRTYNEQFF.